This TCR beta chain was profiled in a study of cytomegalovirus exposure and HLA in healthy donors. Germline values: CDR1 SGHVS, CDR2 FQNEAQ. V was pared by 1 base and J by 3 bases, with 16 bases between. CDR3 size: 17 residues. The donors (healthy individuals) were bone marrow donors. The study's findings and limits: In a later analysis, TCR beta V- and J-gene trimming showed a link to a missense DCLRE1C variant. Among CMV-associated TCR beta chains, most appeared HLA-restricted in a later analysis.

The PCR contained 60 Vbeta and 13 Jbeta primers. Repertoires were generated with immunoSEQ multiplex PCR, while TCRdb's copy carries only in-frame clones and drops some. The sample consists of about 140,000 clones, about 80% of them appearing once. As concerns this clone: Antigen: not known.

The sample taken for sequencing was PBMCs. The sequence was obtained from a male donor in good health and CMV-seropositive. V usage is TRBV7-8 and J usage is TRBJ1-5; the D gene is possibly TRBD1 (6 bases). CDR3 region: CASSLVSRTVINQPQHF. The CDR3 DNA reads as TGTGCCAGCAGCTTAGTTTCGCGGACAGTCATCAATCAGCCCCAGCATTTT.